The text below deals with one TCR beta chain. In germline, CDR1 is SNHLY, CDR2 FYNNEI. The V gene end was trimmed by 6 bases and the J gene end by 7 bases; junction bases not matched to a gene: 5. This CDR3 is 13 amino acids long. This sample was taken from a study of shared clonotypes between healthy human individuals. Data came from immunoSEQ multiplex PCR; TCRdb stores just in-frame clones and leaves some out. The data hold 2 million to 2.5 million clones, with around 95% observed a single time. All participating donors were Caucasian adults from Nashville, Tennessee. Sequenced material: naive CD4+ T cells sorted from blood. Subset meaning: CD45RA+ positively selected. The clonotype originates from a man in his late teens or twenties in good health. This rearrangement joins TRBV2 to TRBJ2-1, with TRBD1 identical over 8 bases. DNA for the CDR3: TGTGCCAGCAGCTTCGGACAGGGAAATGAGCAGTTCTTC. Amino acids: CASSFGQGNEQFF.